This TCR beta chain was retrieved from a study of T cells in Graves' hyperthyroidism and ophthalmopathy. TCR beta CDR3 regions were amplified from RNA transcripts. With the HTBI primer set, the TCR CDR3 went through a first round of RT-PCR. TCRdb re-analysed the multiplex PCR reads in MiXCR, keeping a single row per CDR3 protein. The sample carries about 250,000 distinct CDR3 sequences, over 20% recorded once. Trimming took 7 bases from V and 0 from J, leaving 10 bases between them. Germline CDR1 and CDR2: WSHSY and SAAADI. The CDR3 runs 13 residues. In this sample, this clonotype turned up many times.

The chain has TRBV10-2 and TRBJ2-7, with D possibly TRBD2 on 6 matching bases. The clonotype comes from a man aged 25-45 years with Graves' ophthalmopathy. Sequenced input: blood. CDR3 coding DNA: TGCGCCAGCAACCGGGGGACCTCCTACGAGCAGTACTTC. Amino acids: CASNRGTSYEQYF.